This is a list of T cell receptor beta chains from one sample in a study of T cells in Graves' hyperthyroidism and ophthalmopathy. TCRdb fed the multiplex PCR reads into MiXCR, producing one record per CDR3 protein. This table has some 740,000 distinct CDR3 sequences, 11% to 15% appearing once. The sample comprised blood. Every receptor here comes from a woman between 18 and 29 years old with Graves' hyperthyroidism. Both conserved end residues are part of each CDR3. D genes are given only for firm matches. Size is stated for part of the rows, as once, few or many counts, or as a class when the clone is expanded.

size: NA; V: TRBV19; J: TRBJ2-1; D: NA; CDR3: CASSIRETREQFF; DNA: TGTGCCAGTTCAATCCGGGAGACAAGGGAGCAGTTCTTC
size: many; V: TRBV6-1; J: TRBJ1-4; D: TRBD1; CDR3: CASSGDRRNEKLFF; DNA: TGTGCCAGCAGCGGGGACAGGCGAAATGAAAAACTGTTTTTT
size: many; V: TRBV18; J: TRBJ1-4; D: TRBD1; CDR3: CASSPPWTGAEKLFF; DNA: TGTGCCAGCTCACCACCGTGGACAGGGGCCGAAAAACTGTTTTTT
size: many; V: TRBV18; J: TRBJ2-7; D: NA; CDR3: CASSRTDREQYF; DNA: TGTGCCAGCTCGCGAACCGACAGAGAGCAGTACTTC
size: many; V: TRBV3-1; J: TRBJ2-4; D: NA; CDR3: CASSQETGGSIQYF; DNA: TGTGCCAGCAGCCAAGAGACAGGAGGAAGCATTCAGTACTTC
size: many; V: TRBV18; J: TRBJ2-7; D: NA; CDR3: CASSQFPLQDYEQYF; DNA: TGTGCCAGCTCTCAATTCCCTCTACAGGACTACGAGCAGTACTTC
size: many; V: TRBV10-3; J: TRBJ1-1; D: TRBD1; CDR3: CAISDPGTGELNTEAFF; DNA: TGTGCCATCAGTGATCCCGGGACAGGGGAATTGAACACTGAAGCTTTCTTT
size: NA; V: TRBV6-1; J: TRBJ2-3; D: NA; CDR3: CASRRLPGDTQYF; DNA: TGTGCCAGCAGACGCCTTCCGGGAGATACGCAGTATTTT
size: many; V: TRBV5-1; J: TRBJ2-2; D: NA; CDR3: CASKSRPSNTGELFF; DNA: TGCGCCAGCAAGAGCAGGCCCTCGAACACCGGGGAGCTGTTTTTT
size: few; V: TRBV18; J: TRBJ1-1; D: NA; CDR3: CASSPPNRVTTEAFF; DNA: TGTGCCAGCTCACCACCGAACAGGGTCACGACTGAAGCTTTCTTT
size: NA; V: TRBV11-3; J: TRBJ2-1; D: TRBD2; CDR3: CASSSVYRTSGRAVNEQFF; DNA: TGTGCCAGCAGCTCCGTATATCGTACTAGCGGGAGGGCCGTTAATGAGCAGTTCTTC
size: few; V: TRBV2; J: TRBJ2-7; D: TRBD2; CDR3: CASKFGEGTDEQYF; DNA: TGTGCCAGTAAATTTGGGGAGGGAACTGACGAGCAGTACTTC
size: many; V: TRBV20-1; J: TRBJ2-1; D: NA; CDR3: CSARDLGAVTHEQFF; DNA: TGCAGTGCTAGAGACCTTGGAGCAGTCACGCATGAGCAGTTCTTC
size: many; V: TRBV12-3/TRBV12-4; J: TRBJ1-5; D: NA; CDR3: CASRSQASNQPQHF; DNA: TGTGCCAGCAGAAGTCAGGCTAGCAATCAGCCCCAGCATTTT
size: NA; V: TRBV9; J: TRBJ2-3; D: TRBD1; CDR3: CASSVSRGTGRTDTQYF; DNA: TGTGCCAGCAGCGTATCGCGCGGGACAGGGAGGACAGATACGCAGTATTTT
size: few; V: TRBV7-2; J: TRBJ2-7; D: TRBD2; CDR3: CASSFLLAGPVYEQYF; DNA: TGTGCCAGCAGCTTCCTCTTAGCGGGTCCCGTTTACGAGCAGTACTTC
size: many; V: TRBV7-2; J: TRBJ2-7; D: NA; CDR3: CASSVETNYEQYF; DNA: TGTGCCAGCAGCGTCGAGACTAACTACGAGCAGTACTTC
size: NA; V: TRBV6-2/TRBV6-3; J: TRBJ1-5; D: NA; CDR3: CASRLSIELLQPQHF; DNA: TGTGCCAGCAGGCTGAGCATAGAGCTTCTTCAGCCCCAGCATTTT
size: many; V: TRBV28; J: TRBJ2-3; D: TRBD1; CDR3: CASSPSRTGQYF; DNA: TGTGCCAGCAGTCCCAGTCGGACAGGCCAGTATTTT
size: many; V: TRBV20-1; J: TRBJ2-2; D: TRBD2; CDR3: CSARTSGNTGELFF; DNA: TGCAGTGCTAGGACTAGCGGAAACACCGGGGAGCTGTTTTTT
size: few; V: TRBV11-2; J: TRBJ2-7; D: NA; CDR3: CASSWPGLNYEQYF; DNA: TGTGCCAGCAGCTGGCCCGGACTTAACTACGAGCAGTACTTC